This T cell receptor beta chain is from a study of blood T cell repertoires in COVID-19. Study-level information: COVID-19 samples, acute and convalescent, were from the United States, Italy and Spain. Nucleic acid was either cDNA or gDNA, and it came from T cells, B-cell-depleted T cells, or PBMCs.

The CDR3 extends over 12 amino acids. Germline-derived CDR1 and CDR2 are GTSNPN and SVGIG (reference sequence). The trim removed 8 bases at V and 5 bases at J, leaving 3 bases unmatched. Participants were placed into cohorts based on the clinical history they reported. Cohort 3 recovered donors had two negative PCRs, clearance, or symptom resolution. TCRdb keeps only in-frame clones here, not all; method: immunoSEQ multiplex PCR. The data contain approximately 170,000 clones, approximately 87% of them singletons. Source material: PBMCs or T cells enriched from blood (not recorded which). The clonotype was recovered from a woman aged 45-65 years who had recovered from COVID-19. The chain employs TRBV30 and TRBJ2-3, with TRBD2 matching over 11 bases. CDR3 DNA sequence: TGTGCCGTCACTAGCGGGGGAGATACGCAGTATTTT. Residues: CAVTSGGDTQYF.